The 19 T cell receptor beta chains in this list originate from one sample, sequenced in a study of cytomegalovirus exposure and HLA in healthy donors (dated by TCRdb to about 2017). The library was obtained by the immunoSEQ multiplex PCR assay. The multiplex PCR relied on a mix of 60 forward primers for TCR Vbeta segments and 13 reverse primers for TCR Jbeta segments. Drawn from immuneACCESS, this table holds only the in-frame rearrangements with V and J called that TCRdb kept. Clones are partly lost; checked studies trace under half to an unresolved V gene and leave the rest unexplained. This sample's table carries about 40,000 clones. More than 5% of the sample lies in the top ten. Sequences were obtained from PBMCs. These receptors originate from a man aged 25-40 years in good health and CMV-seronegative.

CDR3 in DNA: TGTGCCAGTAGTATTTTTGCGGGGGTTGCCTACGAGCAGTACTTC. Translation gives CASSIFAGVAYEQYF. The chain uses TRBV19 and TRBJ2-7; 7 bases agree with TRBD2. Losses at the gene ends were 3 bases for V and 2 bases for J; bases not matched to a gene: 7. Germline V gene data show CDR1 as LNHDA and CDR2 as SQIVND (reference sequence). This CDR3 region has 15 residues.

The gene calls are TRBV18 and TRBJ2-1, with 15 bases identical to TRBD2. This CDR3 is built from 15 residues. The germline V gene has CDR1 KGHSH and CDR2 LQKENI. V was pared by 5 bases and J by 12 bases, with 8 bases of the junction left unmatched. The chain's CDR3 is CASSSGLAGGMTQFF. In DNA, the CDR3 is TGTGCCAGCTCATCTGGACTAGCGGGAGGGATGACGCAGTTCTTC.

The chain combines TRBV29-1 with TRBJ2-7; D is unresolved. The CDR3 loop spans 14 amino acids. Germline CDR1 reads SQVTM; CDR2 reads ANQGSEA. The V and J ends lost 4 bases and 4 bases respectively, with 17 bases between them. Here the CDR3 reads CSVVYSQYLYEQYF. CDR3 in DNA: TGCAGCGTTGTGTACTCCCAATACCTTTACGAGCAGTACTTC.

A word on this clone: The junction and the germline gene differ at one end; a read error may be behind it. CDR3 amino acids: CASRQDQLGRAEAFF. The CDR3 DNA follows: TGTGCCAGCAGGCAAGATCAACTCGGGCGGGCTGAAGCTTTCTTT. The chain is built from TRBV14 and TRBJ1-1, with no clear D. This CDR3 region has 15 residues. The germline V gene encodes CDR1 SGHDN and CDR2 FVKESK.

This chain links TRBV19 with TRBJ1-2, with 7 bases that match TRBD1. CDR1 is LNHDA and CDR2 is SQIVND in the germline V gene (reference sequence). This CDR3 spans 14 amino acids. The CDR3 reads CAIRTGQTNYGYTF. The CDR3 nucleotides read TGTGCTATCCGGACAGGCCAGACTAACTATGGCTACACCTTC.

The chain carries TRBV7-9 and TRBJ1-4; 7 bases agree with TRBD1. Trimming at V came to 1 base and at J to 6 bases, leaving 11 bases not matched to a gene. Germline loops: CDR1 SEHNR, CDR2 FQNEAQ (reference sequence). There are 17 residues in the CDR3. CDR3 coding DNA: TGTGCCAGCAGCTTAGGTTTTGAGGGGGCGCGGGATGAAAAACTGTTTTTT. It codes for CASSLGFEGARDEKLFF.

This sequence joins TRBV27 and TRBJ1-6, with TRBD1 matching 9 bases. Trimming took 8 bases from V and 7 from J; bases not matched to a gene: 9. CDR1 MNHEY and CDR2 SMNVEV come from the germline V gene (reference sequence). This CDR3 has 15 amino acids. CDR3 DNA sequence: TGTGCCAGCGGAAGAGGACAGGGGAACAATTCACCCCTCCACTTT. As protein: CASGRGQGNNSPLHF.

This chain links TRBV15 with TRBJ2-2; TRBD1 is a possible D gene (5 bases). The germline V gene has CDR1 LNHNV and CDR2 YYDKDF (reference sequence). V shed 5 bases and J shed 0 bases, with 13 bases lying between them. CDR3 length: 16 amino acids. CDR3 sequence: CATSPRTRSNTGELFF. The CDR3, as DNA: TGTGCCACCAGCCCCCGGACACGATCGAACACCGGGGAGCTGTTTTTT.

V usage is TRBV27 and J usage is TRBJ1-1; 9 nucleotides line up with TRBD1. The germline gives CDR1 MNHEY, CDR2 SMNVEV (reference sequence). V dropped 5 bases and J dropped 0; count of bases not matched to a gene: 1. The CDR3 runs 14 residues. The CDR3 reads CASSTGGVNTEAFF. In nucleotides, the CDR3 is TGTGCCAGCAGTACAGGGGGCGTGAACACTGAAGCTTTCTTT.

The chain combines TRBV7-6 with TRBJ2-2; D perhaps matches TRBD2 (6 bases). This CDR3 spans 13 amino acids. V dropped 8 bases and J dropped 5 bases, with 12 bases sitting between them. The germline V gene has CDR1 SGHVS and CDR2 FNYEAQ. DNA of the CDR3: TGTGCCAGCGGCCAGGGAGGTACCGGGGAGCTGTTTTTT. This gives the protein CASGQGGTGELFF.

This chain links TRBV9 with TRBJ2-7; TRBD2 matches at 7 bases. Per the germline V gene, CDR1 is SGDLS and CDR2 is YYNGEE. CDR3 length: 14 residues. V dropped 0 bases and J dropped 3; count of bases not matched to a gene: 3. This chain's CDR3 is CASSVDGGVYEQYF. In DNA form, the CDR3 reads TGTGCCAGCAGCGTAGATGGGGGGGTCTACGAGCAGTACTTC.

The chain recombines TRBV6-1 with TRBJ2-7; weak D call: TRBD2 (5 bases). V was shortened by 10 bases and J by 3 bases, with 16 bases between the two germline ends. Germline CDR1 and CDR2: MNHNS and SASEGT. This CDR3 is 13 amino acids long. The CDR3 DNA reads TGTGCCATTACGAGGGCTGTGGGCTACGAGCAGTACTTC. This encodes CAITRAVGYEQYF.

The genes are TRBV27 and TRBJ2-7; D remains ambiguous. The V gene lost 7 bases and the J gene lost 7 bases, with 17 bases spanning the gap. The CDR3 length is 13 residues. Germline V gene data show CDR1 as MNHEY and CDR2 as SMNVEV (reference sequence). The CDR3 DNA is TGTGCCAGCACCTCATTTAGTACTCTAGAGCAGTACTTC. It translates to CASTSFSTLEQYF.

This chain links TRBV6-1 with TRBJ2-4; no clear D. From germline, CDR1 is MNHNS and CDR2 SASEGT. With 1 base removed from V and 7 bases from J, the gap between germline ends came to 8 bases. The CDR3 length is 13 residues. The CDR3 spells CASSEGPQNIQYF. Written as DNA, the CDR3 is TGTGCCAGCAGTGAAGGCCCCCAGAACATTCAGTACTTC.

The chain uses TRBV6-6 and TRBJ2-7, with 7 bases lining up with TRBD2. The CDR3 runs to 12 residues. After removal of 9 bases from V and 0 bases from J, the junction contained 2 bases not matched to a gene. Germline lookup yields CDR1 MNHNY and CDR2 SVGAGI (reference sequence). CDR3 sequence: CASSGSSYEQYF. As DNA, the CDR3 is TGTGCCAGTAGCGGGTCCTCCTACGAGCAGTACTTC.

The chain has TRBV29-1 and TRBJ2-1; 9 bases are shared with TRBD2. The CDR3 sequence is 16 residues long. The germline gives CDR1 SQVTM, CDR2 ANQGSEA. V trimming: 6 bases; J trimming: 4 bases; junction bases outside the gene matches: 13. The CDR3 is CSVLGGGSGSYNEQFF. The CDR3 region has the DNA TGCAGCGTCTTGGGGGGGGGTAGCGGGAGTTACAATGAGCAGTTCTTC.

The chain is built from TRBV9 and TRBJ1-1; D is unresolved. Trimming took off 0 bases at V and 9 bases at J, with 12 bases between the two ends. The CDR3 totals 13 residues. CDR1 and CDR2 (germline): SGDLS, YYNGEE. CDR3 nucleotides: TGTGCCAGCAGCGTAGAAGAGGGTTCGAAAGCTTTCTTT. It is translated as CASSVEEGSKAFF.

The chain links TRBV7-7 to TRBJ2-2; D is undetermined. Trimming pared 5 bases from V and 6 bases from J, leaving 7 bases between. The germline gives CDR1 SSHAT, CDR2 FNYEAQ (reference sequence). This CDR3 has 12 amino acids. CDR3 sequence (DNA): TGTGCCAGCAGCCCCCCGGCCGGGGAGCTGTTTTTT. It encodes CASSPPAGELFF.

V and J are TRBV6-5 and TRBJ2-5, with 13 bases fitting TRBD2. This CDR3 has 15 residues. Germline V gene data show CDR1 as MNHEY and CDR2 as SVGAGI. Trimming removed 2 bases from V and 11 bases from J; junction bases left unmatched: 8. The CDR3 DNA is TGTGCCAGCAGTTACGGACTAGCGGGAGTGCGGGAGCAGTACTTC. Translation gives CASSYGLAGVREQYF.